This T cell receptor (beta chain) was recovered during a study of shared T cell receptors in the human thymus. Sequenced by immunoSEQ multiplex PCR; TCRdb stores in-frame clones only, minus some. The sample records hundreds of thousands of clones, about 89% being singletons. V lost 1 base to trimming and J lost 0 bases, with 8 bases between them. There are 15 residues in the CDR3. The germline V gene encodes CDR1 SGHDT and CDR2 YYEEEE. The same data also contributed to another study, on human thymus T cells. This second report adds: Resected material from corrective heart surgery provided the thymus tissue analysed.

Sequencing input: thymocytes. The TCR originated in a boy under two years old with a congenital heart defect. The J gene is TRBJ1-5, the V gene TRBV5-6; D call uncertain. CDR3 nucleotides: TGTGCCAGCAGCTTGTCGAGATATAGCAATCAGCCCCAGCATTTT. Protein sequence: CASSLSRYSNQPQHF.